This TCR beta chain emerged from a study of T cells in Graves' hyperthyroidism and ophthalmopathy (dated by TCRdb to about 2019). Study-wide context: Peripheral blood was sampled at the time of initial diagnosis, prior to any treatment. To identify distinguishing TCR V-J signatures, a discovery cohort of 100 or so patients was used, comprising 40 to 45 with Graves' ophthalmopathy and under 60 with stable Graves' hyperthyroidism. Whether ophthalmopathy could be predicted prospectively was tested in an independent validation cohort made up of under 20 hyperthyroidism patients plus 17 patients who later progressed to ophthalmopathy. The approximately 98 discovery patients were randomly divided into training and test sets at a 7:3 ratio. In more than five Graves' hyperthyroidism patients, the study also compared T-cell repertoires from thyroid tissue with T-cell repertoires from blood. After blood sampling, hyperthyroidism patients were treated with methimazole at a starting dose of 30 mg daily, and ophthalmopathy patients were treated with high-dose intravenous methylprednisolone. According to the paper, TCR Vbeta CDR3 sequencing was carried out on some 130 peripheral blood samples, which came from approximately 41 ophthalmopathy, around 75 hyperthyroidism and about 17 progressor patients. Overall study outcomes, separate from this receptor: No statistical method was used to set the sample size in advance, and investigators knew the group allocation. In validation, progression to ophthalmopathy was predicted by the model with 55% to 71% sensitivity and roughly 72% specificity, a median of roughly 6 months before onset. A model built on a 13 V-J signature distinguished ophthalmopathy from stable hyperthyroidism, reaching roughly 88% sensitivity and about 81% specificity in cross-validation and 80%/75% in testing. Most expanded thyroid clonotypes (frequency above 0.001) were also detected in blood, suggesting blood repertoires may reflect thyroid immune responses.

Hyperthyroidism patients were newly diagnosed, with disease duration under 2 months, and aged 18 to 65 years. Any patient with an uncontrolled infection, another autoimmune disease, pregnancy or lactation was excluded. Diagnoses were established on the basis of clinical symptoms, serum thyroxine and TRAb, thyroid ultrasound, and orbital computed tomography. Blood from progressor patients was drawn when they were first diagnosed with hyperthyroidism, before any ophthalmopathy symptoms appeared. PBMCs were separated from approximately 10 ml of fresh peripheral blood using Ficoll-Paque density gradient centrifugation. Patients classed as progressors first received a Graves' hyperthyroidism diagnosis and then went on to develop ophthalmopathy during follow-up. Trizol reagent was used to extract total RNA, and RNA quality was then checked on an Agilent 2100 Bioanalyzer. TCR beta CDR3 regions were amplified from RNA transcripts. The first round of RT-PCR for the TCR CDR3 was performed with the HTBI primer set and the Qiagen OneStep RT-PCR kit. Libraries were constructed in a second round of multiplex PCR, after which size selection and purification were carried out. Libraries were sequenced paired-end with 100 bp reads on an Illumina HiSeq2000. Regarding the original processing steps: SOAPnuke was used to process the raw data, removing reads that contained adapters or uncalled bases, had a mean Phred below 15, or lacked an exact match to the constant primer or identifier. COPE v1.2.5 was used to merge high-quality paired reads, and clonotypes were defined as unique nucleotide sequences. MiTCR v1.1 was used to align the clonotypes against IMGT TRBV, TRBD and TRBJ reference segments. Only V-J combinations with frequency above 0.0001, covering approximately 99% of repertoires, were analysed. A TCS score was defined as the ratio between F50 (clonal expansion) and ExV (chaos), using BLOSUM62-based TCRdist between CDR3 peptides within each V-J. Welch's t-statistics and random forest reduced 500 to 650 V-J features to fewer than 15, which were used in a naive Bayes classifier (R e1071). The public reads were reprocessed in TCRdb via fastp at Q25 and MiXCR, keeping in-frame beta chains. Every CDR3 protein is listed once, alongside the most common genes and DNA of its rows. The V and J calls here are based on TCRdb, not the publication. The sample table records hundreds of thousands of distinct CDR3 sequences; about 17% of these occur just once. Approximately 15% of the sample lies in the top ten.

Ends trimmed: V by 4 bases, J by 4 bases; bases unmatched to a gene: 6. Based on the germline V gene (reference sequence), the CDR1 and CDR2 sequences are DFQATT and SNEGSKA. The cysteine opens and the phenylalanine closes a CDR3 of 13 amino acids. Of the read, only the CDR3 DNA is kept; its 39 bases are in frame from base 1. A remark on this clonotype: Which antigen it targets is not known. Within one base of it there is no much larger clone, and no base qualities were kept.

The sample comprised blood. The sequence joins TRBV20-1 to TRBJ2-7, with 8 junctional bases fitting TRBD1. The receptor was derived from a woman aged 50 to 60 with Graves' hyperthyroidism that later progressed to Graves' ophthalmopathy. This receptor carries the CDR3 CSATSTGGYEQYF. At the DNA level, the sequence is TGCAGTGCTACTAGTACAGGGGGATACGAGCAGTACTTC.